The clone carrying this T cell receptor (beta chain) was detected only once. The CDR3 runs 16 residues. Germline V lookup: CDR1 SGHRS, CDR2 YFSETQ. The J segment lost 6 bases and the V segment lost 4 bases, leaving 12 bases of the junction unmatched. Participants, about 18 to 100 years old, spanned around 25 US areas. Cohort 3 donors were reported recovered after two negative PCRs, clearance, or symptom resolution. These data originate in a study of blood T cell repertoires in COVID-19. The repertoire was sequenced with immunoSEQ multiplex PCR; TCRdb's copy has only in-frame clones and lacks some. The data contain 250,000 to 300,000 clones, approximately 85% of them seen just once; the ten biggest clones take up about 1%.

The sequence was collected from a woman younger than 45 who had recovered from COVID-19. Sequenced: PBMCs or T cells enriched from blood (not recorded which). The chain couples TRBV5-1 to TRBJ2-3, with 9 nucleotides matching TRBD1. CDR3 DNA: TGCGCCAGCAGCCGAGACGGGACAGGGTATAGGGATACGCAGTATTTT. Its translation is CASSRDGTGYRDTQYF.